This T cell receptor beta chain originates from a study of OX40 agonist ivuxolimab in advanced cancers. Overall study context: At doses from 0.01 to 10 mg/kg, patients were given intravenous ivuxolimab every 2 weeks. Enrolled patients in dose escalation had cancers that were hepatocellular carcinoma, melanoma, renal cell or head and neck cancer.

This CDR3 has 16 residues. CDR1 is SGHRS, CDR2 YFSETQ, per germline. V trimming: 4 bases; J trimming: 5 bases; junction bases outside the gene matches: 8. Study-wide results and caveats: The mean number of expanded clones was higher in CD8+ T cells than in CD4+.

Method: immunoSEQ multiplex PCR; TCRdb's copy keeps in-frame clones and lacks some. The sample records tens of thousands of clones, roughly 91% being singletons. Regarding this clone: Its antigen is unknown.

The gene calls are TRBV5-1 and TRBJ2-3; 12 bases map to TRBD2. The sequences come from CD4+ or CD8+ T cells sorted from blood, collected in a trial of the OX40 agonist ivuxolimab. This TCR came from an adult with an advanced solid tumor such as melanoma, head and neck, liver or kidney cancer. CDR3 in DNA: TGCGCCAGCAGCCCTCTAGCGGGAGGGCCGATAGATACGCAGTATTTT. Protein sequence: CASSPLAGGPIDTQYF.